The clone carrying this T cell receptor beta chain was counted a few times. Its specificity is unknown. This record comes from a study of identical twins. Points from the study as a whole: Invariant populations such as MAIT and iNKT cells could partly muddle zero-insertion analyses. Memory repertoires showed no such pattern, whereas abundant cord blood beta clonotypes carried fewer insertions.

V was cut by 8 bases and J by 3 bases, with 11 bases left in between. This CDR3 comprises 12 residues. Germline CDR1 is SGHVS and CDR2 is FQNEAQ. Healthy Caucasians were all of the donors. Unique molecular identifiers were present on the cDNA, and a universal primer site came from template switching. TCRdb processed the 5' RACE reads anew with MiXCR; each CDR3 protein has one entry. The sample carries some 590,000 distinct CDR3 sequences, more than 9% recorded once. The sample was also reused in another study, on yellow fever vaccine responses in identical twins.

The TCR comes from a woman aged 18-29 years in good health. Specimen: PBMCs. The rearrangement links TRBV7-8 to TRBJ2-7; perhaps TRBD1 as D (5 bases). CDR3 in amino acids: CASRQGDYEQYF. The CDR3 DNA reads as TGTGCCAGCCGTCAGGGCGACTACGAGCAGTACTTC.